Each of the 23 T cell receptor beta chains below was sequenced from the same sample in a study of shared clonotypes between healthy human individuals. Only in-frame clones appear in the TCRdb table, and some are missing; sequencing was by immunoSEQ multiplex PCR. The repertoire holds about 2.4 million clones, with 90% to 95% as singletons. The material sequenced was naive CD4+ T cells sorted from blood. Subset: CD45RA+ positively selected. These receptors all come from a man younger than 35 in good health.

This clone was observed once. J is TRBJ1-1 and V is TRBV18; D is uncertain. V lost 3 bases to trimming and J lost 0 bases, with 11 bases between them. Per the germline V gene, CDR1 is KGHSH and CDR2 is LQKENI. The length of the CDR3 is 15 residues. The CDR3 DNA sequence: TGTGCCAGCTCACCGAGTGTTGGTTTGAACACTGAAGCTTTCTTT. Its protein is CASSPSVGLNTEAFF.

As regards this clone: The same CDR3 also results from other DNA sequences found in this sample. V gene TRBV7-2 combines with J gene TRBJ2-5, with D hard to call. The CDR3 runs to 14 residues. The ends were cut back, 1 base at V and 0 bases at J, with 6 bases in the middle. Germline V gene sequence: CDR1 SGHTA, CDR2 FQGNSA. The CDR3 loop is CASSLGVNQETQYF. CDR3 sequence (DNA): TGTGCCAGCAGCTTAGGGGTTAACCAAGAGACCCAGTACTTC.

The chain carries TRBV11-3 and TRBJ2-2, with 14 bases lining up with TRBD2. The CDR3 sequence is 18 residues long. CDR1 and CDR2 (germline): SGHNT, YENEEA. After removal of 4 bases from V and 7 bases from J, the junction contained 11 bases not matched to a gene. DNA for the CDR3: TGTGCCAGCAGCTCTTCGGGACTAGCGGGGGTGTATGGCGGGGAGCTGTTTTTT. Translated: CASSSSGLAGVYGGELFF.

DNA for the CDR3: TGTGCCAGCAGTGGGTTATATAATTCACCCCTCCACTTT. It codes for CASSGLYNSPLHF. The chain is built from TRBV27 and TRBJ1-6; D uncertain. CDR1 is MNHEY, CDR2 SMNVEV, per germline (reference sequence). The CDR3 length is 13 residues. V was pared by 5 bases and J by 4 bases, with 6 bases between.

The chain carries TRBV9 and TRBJ2-4, with 9 positions matching TRBD1. Germline assignment: CDR1 SGDLS and CDR2 YYNGEE. The V gene end was trimmed by 3 bases and the J gene end by 8 bases; junction bases not matched to a gene: 15. The CDR3 spans 17 residues. The CDR3 sequence: CASSAQGGQGSLDIQYF. The CDR3 region has the DNA TGTGCCAGCAGCGCCCAGGGGGGACAGGGTAGTTTGGACATTCAGTACTTC.

The chain carries TRBV18 and TRBJ2-3; a weak D match, TRBD2 (5 bases). This CDR3 has 14 residues. V shed 3 bases and J shed 4 bases, with 11 bases lying between them. The V gene's germline CDR1 is KGHSH and CDR2 LQKENI. The CDR3 sequence: CASSPYEGADTQYF. The CDR3 bases are TGTGCCAGCTCACCTTACGAGGGTGCAGATACGCAGTATTTT.

V and J are TRBV11-2 and TRBJ2-3; 11 positions match TRBD2. CDR3 length: 18 amino acids. Germline CDR1 SGHAT, CDR2 FQNNGV. The junction had 13 bases not matched to a gene; V was cut back by 5 bases and J by 3 bases. DNA of the CDR3: TGTGCCAGCAGCACACTAGCGGGGGCGCCGATTGGGACAGATACGCAGTATTTT. Amino acids: CASSTLAGAPIGTDTQYF.

This chain connects TRBV7-2 to TRBJ2-2, with D maybe TRBD2 (6 bases). The V end was cut by 3 bases, the J end by 4 bases, with 15 bases between. The CDR3 sequence is 16 residues long. From germline, CDR1 is SGHTA and CDR2 FQGNSA. CDR3 residues: CASSLLRGVRTGELFF. CDR3 in DNA: TGTGCCAGCAGCTTGTTACGCGGGGTTCGCACCGGGGAGCTGTTTTTT.

Written as DNA, the CDR3 is TGTGCCAGCAGCGTACGGGGGTCAACTAATGAAAAACTGTTTTTT. Residues: CASSVRGSTNEKLFF. The chain couples TRBV6-5 to TRBJ1-4, with D possibly TRBD1 on 5 matching bases. Between the trimmed V and J ends, which lost 6 bases and 0 bases, there was a span of 11 bases. The CDR3 consists of 15 residues. Germline values: CDR1 MNHEY, CDR2 SVGAGI.

The V gene is TRBV6-1, the J gene TRBJ2-3; D is possibly TRBD1 (5 bases). The V end was cut by 7 bases, the J end by 3 bases, with 14 bases between. In germline, CDR1 is MNHNS, CDR2 SASEGT. The CDR3 covers 14 residues. The CDR3 region has the DNA TGTGCCAGCAATTGGGCAGGGTCAACAGATACGCAGTATTTT. Translated: CASNWAGSTDTQYF.

The CDR3 loop reads CATSRDVDSYNEQYF. The CDR3 nucleotides are TGTGCCACCAGCAGAGATGTAGACTCTTACAACGAGCAGTACTTC. The V call is TRBV15, the J call TRBJ2-7; D is ambiguous. The CDR3 totals 15 residues. Germline CDR1 LNHNV, CDR2 YYDKDF (reference sequence). V lost 0 bases, J lost 5 bases, and 14 bases lay in between. The full variable domain, with the rest looked up from reference TRBV15 and TRBJ2-7, is DAMVIQNPRYQVTQFGKPVTLSCSQTLNHNVMYWYQQKSSQAPKLLFHYYDKDFNNEADTPDNFQSRRPNTSFCFLDIRSPGLGDTAMYLCATSRDVDSYNEQYFGPGTRLTVT.

CDR3 sequence reads: CATTGWTTGELFF. In nucleotides, the CDR3 is TGTGCTACTACAGGGTGGACGACCGGGGAGCTGTTTTTT. The chain couples TRBV2 to TRBJ2-2; TRBD1 might be the D (6 bases). Germline V CDR1 and CDR2: SNHLY, FYNNEI. The CDR3 is 13 residues long.

This rearrangement joins TRBV5-6 to TRBJ1-5, with D hard to call. V was shortened by 4 bases and J by 0 bases, with 11 bases between the two germline ends. The CDR3 is 15 residues long. Germline loops: CDR1 SGHDT, CDR2 YYEEEE. The chain's CDR3 is CASSIQATSNQPQHF. The CDR3 bases are TGTGCCAGCAGCATCCAGGCCACTAGCAATCAGCCCCAGCATTTT. Complete variable domain (other parts from reference TRBV5-6 and TRBJ1-5): DAGVTQSPTHLIKTRGQQVTLRCSPKSGHDTVSWYQQALGQGPQFIFQYYEEEERQRGNFPDRFSGHQFPNYSSELNVNALLLGDSALYLCASSIQATSNQPQHFGDGTRLSIL.

This chain connects TRBV10-1 to TRBJ2-3; the match to TRBD2 covers 8 bases. The length of the CDR3 is 15 residues. Germline-derived CDR1 and CDR2 are WNHNN and SYGVQD (reference sequence). V lost 7 bases and J lost 0; bases outside the gene matches: 6. DNA for the CDR3: TGCGCCAGCACAGCCGGGACTAGAAGCACAGATACGCAGTATTTT. Protein sequence: CASTAGTRSTDTQYF.

The chain combines TRBV7-2 with TRBJ1-3; D gene ambiguous. The CDR3 length is 14 residues. Germline CDR1 and CDR2: SGHTA and FQGNSA. V dropped 4 bases and J dropped 4 bases, with 11 bases sitting between them. The CDR3 here is CASSSGLVGNTIYF. The CDR3 DNA reads as TGTGCCAGCAGCTCAGGCCTGGTCGGAAACACCATATATTTT.

This clone has just one count. The chain has TRBV7-9 and TRBJ2-7; 9 positions match TRBD1. The CDR3 totals 18 residues. From germline, CDR1 is SEHNR and CDR2 FQNEAQ (reference sequence). V was clipped by 4 bases and J by 0 bases; unmatched bases: 13. As DNA, the CDR3 is TGTGCCAGCAGCTCCGAGGGAGGGACAGGGTACACCTCCTACGAGCAGTACTTC. This gives the protein CASSSEGGTGYTSYEQYF. Full variable domain (rest looked up from reference TRBV7-9 and TRBJ2-7): DTGVSQNPRHKITKRGQNVTFRCDPISEHNRLYWYRQTLGQGPEFLTYFQNEAQLEKSRLLSDRFSAERPKGSFSTLEIQRTEQGDSAMYLCASSSEGGTGYTSYEQYFGPGTRLTVT.

The rearrangement joins TRBV9 to TRBJ2-7; TRBD1 agrees at 9 bases. With 0 bases clipped from V and 3 bases from J, the junction kept 4 bases outside the gene matches. CDR3 length: 15 amino acids. The germline V gene encodes CDR1 SGDLS and CDR2 YYNGEE. The CDR3 DNA follows: TGTGCCAGCAGCGTAGCAGGGACAGGGTACTACGAGCAGTACTTC. Amino acid sequence: CASSVAGTGYYEQYF.

The V and J genes are TRBV18 and TRBJ1-1; 8 bases are a match to TRBD1. The CDR3 has 13 residues. CDR1 and CDR2 (germline): KGHSH, LQKENI. Trimming took 3 bases from V and 8 from J; bases not matched to a gene: 5. The CDR3 is CASSPSGQGEAFF. DNA of the CDR3: TGTGCCAGCTCACCTTCCGGACAGGGAGAAGCTTTCTTT.

This clone was picked up one time. V and J are TRBV25-1 and TRBJ1-6; 10 bases align to TRBD1. From germline, CDR1 is MGHDK and CDR2 SYGVNS. With V trimmed by 6 bases and J by 10 bases, 6 bases remained unmatched. The CDR3 has 14 residues. CDR3 sequence (DNA): TGTGCCAGCAGGGGGACAGGGGAATACTCACCCCTCCACTTT. It yields the protein CASRGTGEYSPLHF.

The chain employs TRBV9 and TRBJ1-1; no clear D. The length of the CDR3 is 15 residues. Germline V gene lookup returns CDR1 SGDLS and CDR2 YYNGEE. The V gene lost 2 bases and the J gene lost 4 bases, with 15 bases spanning the gap. The CDR3 DNA reads as TGTGCCAGCAGCGTCCGTCCAGCCCCGGGCACTGAAGCTTTCTTT. This encodes CASSVRPAPGTEAFF.

This clone was recorded a few times. The rearrangement uses TRBV19 and TRBJ1-2, with D uncertain. The CDR3 has 12 residues. Germline-derived CDR1 and CDR2 are LNHDA and SQIVND (reference sequence). Deletions cut 4 bases from V and 6 bases from J, with 9 bases between. CDR3 DNA: TGTGCCAGTAGTACGAGACGGGATGGCTACACCTTC. It translates to CASSTRRDGYTF.

CDR3 loop: CASSAPYNGNQPQHF. The DNA for the CDR3 is TGTGCCAGCAGTGCCCCTTACAATGGCAATCAGCCCCAGCATTTT. The chain uses TRBV28 and TRBJ1-5, with no clear D. The CDR3 length is 15 residues. Germline V gives CDR1 MDHEN, CDR2 SYDVKM. Trimming left V 5 bases short and J 2 bases short, with 13 bases between.

Concerning this clone itself: The junction does not match germline at one end; this may be a read error. The V and J genes are TRBV7-7 and TRBJ2-7; 12 bases fit TRBD1. Germline lookup yields CDR1 SSHAT and CDR2 FNYEAQ (reference sequence). This CDR3 comprises 16 residues. CDR3 nucleotides: TGTGCTAGCAGCCCGTCCCCCGGGACAGGGGGCCTCGAGCAGTACTTC. This encodes CASSPSPGTGGLEQYF. Full variable domain (rest looked up from reference TRBV7-7 and TRBJ2-7): GAGVSQSPRYKVTKRGQDVTLRCDPISSHATLYWYQQALGQGPEFLTYFNYEAQPDKSGLPSDRFSAERPEGSISTLTIQRTEQRDSAMYRCASSPSPGTGGLEQYFGPGTRLTVT.